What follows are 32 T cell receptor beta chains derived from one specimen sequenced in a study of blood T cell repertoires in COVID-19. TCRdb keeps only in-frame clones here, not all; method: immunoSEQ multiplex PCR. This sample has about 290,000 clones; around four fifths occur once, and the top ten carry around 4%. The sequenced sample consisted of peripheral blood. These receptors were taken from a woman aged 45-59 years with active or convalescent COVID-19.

DNA for the CDR3: TGTGCCATCAGTGACTTAGGGGTCACCGGGGAGCTGTTTTTT. Translating it yields CAISDLGVTGELFF. This chain joins TRBV10-3 and TRBJ2-2; D perhaps matches TRBD1 (5 bases). This CDR3 is built from 14 residues. From germline, CDR1 is ENHRY and CDR2 SYGVKD. The V and J ends lost 3 bases and 4 bases respectively, with 9 bases between them.

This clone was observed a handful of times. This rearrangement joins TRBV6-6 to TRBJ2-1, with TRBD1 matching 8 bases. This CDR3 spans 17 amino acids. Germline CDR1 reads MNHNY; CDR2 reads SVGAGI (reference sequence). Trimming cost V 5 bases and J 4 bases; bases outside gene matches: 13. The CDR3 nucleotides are TGTGCCAGCAGTCCATCAGACAGGGGACTGGGTTACAATGAGCAGTTCTTC. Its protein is CASSPSDRGLGYNEQFF.

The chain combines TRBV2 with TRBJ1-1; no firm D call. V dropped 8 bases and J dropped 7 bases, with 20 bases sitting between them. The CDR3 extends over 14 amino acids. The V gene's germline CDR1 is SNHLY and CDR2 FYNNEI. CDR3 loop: CASLDSHEGGEAFF. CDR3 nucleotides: TGTGCCAGCTTGGATTCCCACGAGGGAGGTGAAGCTTTCTTT.

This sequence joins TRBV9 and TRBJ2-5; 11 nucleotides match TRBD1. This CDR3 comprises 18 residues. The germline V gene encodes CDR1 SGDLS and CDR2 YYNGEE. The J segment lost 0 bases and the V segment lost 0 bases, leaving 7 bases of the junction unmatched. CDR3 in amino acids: CASSVAVGTGGYQETQYF. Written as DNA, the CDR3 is TGTGCCAGCAGCGTAGCAGTTGGGACAGGGGGTTACCAAGAGACCCAGTACTTC.

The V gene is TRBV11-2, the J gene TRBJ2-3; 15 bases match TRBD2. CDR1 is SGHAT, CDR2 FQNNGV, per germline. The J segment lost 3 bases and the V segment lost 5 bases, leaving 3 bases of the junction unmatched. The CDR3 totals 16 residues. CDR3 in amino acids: CASSLGLAGGTDTQYF. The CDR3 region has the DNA TGTGCCAGCAGCCTCGGACTAGCGGGGGGGACAGATACGCAGTATTTT.

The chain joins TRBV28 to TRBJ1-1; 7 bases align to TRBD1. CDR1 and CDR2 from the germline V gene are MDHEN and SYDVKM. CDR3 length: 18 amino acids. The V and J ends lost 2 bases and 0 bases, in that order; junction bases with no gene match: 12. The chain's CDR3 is CASSLGWEEGAVNTEAFF. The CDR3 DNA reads TGTGCCAGCAGTTTAGGTTGGGAAGAGGGGGCGGTGAACACTGAAGCTTTCTTT.

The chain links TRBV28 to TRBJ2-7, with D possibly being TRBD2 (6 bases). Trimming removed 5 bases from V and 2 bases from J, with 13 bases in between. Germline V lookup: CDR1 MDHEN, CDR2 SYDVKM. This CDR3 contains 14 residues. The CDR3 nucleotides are TGTGCCAGCAGTCCCTGGGACTTAACCTACGAGCAGTACTTC. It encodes CASSPWDLTYEQYF.

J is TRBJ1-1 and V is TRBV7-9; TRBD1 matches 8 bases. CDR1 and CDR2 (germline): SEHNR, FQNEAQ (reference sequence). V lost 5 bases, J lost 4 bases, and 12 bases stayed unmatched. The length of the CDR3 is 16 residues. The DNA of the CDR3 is TGTGCCAGCAGCCCCGCGAGGACACAGGGGGGCACTGAAGCTTTCTTT. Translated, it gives CASSPARTQGGTEAFF.

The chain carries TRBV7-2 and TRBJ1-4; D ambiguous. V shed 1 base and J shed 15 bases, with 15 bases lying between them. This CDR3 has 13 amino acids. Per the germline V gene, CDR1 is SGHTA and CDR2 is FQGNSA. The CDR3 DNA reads TGTGCCAGCAGCTTAGAGATTCGCTCCCCGGTGTTTTTT. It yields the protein CASSLEIRSPVFF.

The CDR3 sequence is CASSPDRLSYNEQFF. The CDR3 DNA is TGTGCCAGCAGCCCAGACAGGCTCTCCTACAATGAGCAGTTCTTC. The V and J genes are TRBV5-4 and TRBJ2-1, with TRBD1 as a possible D gene (6 bases). Germline lookup yields CDR1 SGHNT and CDR2 YYREEE (reference sequence). The CDR3 loop spans 15 amino acids. Trimming shortened V by 4 bases and J by 0 bases, and 11 bases separated the two germline ends.

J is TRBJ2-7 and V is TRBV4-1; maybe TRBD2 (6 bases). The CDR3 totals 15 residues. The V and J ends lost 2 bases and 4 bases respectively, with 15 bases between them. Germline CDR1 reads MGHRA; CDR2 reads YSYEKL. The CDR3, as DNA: TGCGCCAGCAGCCAAATCGCGGGGATCCTATACGAGCAGTACTTC. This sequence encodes CASSQIAGILYEQYF.

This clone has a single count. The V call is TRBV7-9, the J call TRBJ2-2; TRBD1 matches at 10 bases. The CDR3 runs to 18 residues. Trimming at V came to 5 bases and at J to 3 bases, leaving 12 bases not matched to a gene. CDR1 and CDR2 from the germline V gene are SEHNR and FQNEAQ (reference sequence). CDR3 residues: CASSPSLAGTGDTGELFF. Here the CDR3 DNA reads TGTGCCAGCAGCCCCTCACTCGCCGGGACAGGGGACACCGGGGAGCTGTTTTTT.

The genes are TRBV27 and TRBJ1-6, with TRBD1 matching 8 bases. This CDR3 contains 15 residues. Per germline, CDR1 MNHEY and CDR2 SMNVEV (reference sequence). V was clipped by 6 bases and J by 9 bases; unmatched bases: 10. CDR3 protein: CASRPPGGLFSPLHF. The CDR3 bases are TGTGCCAGCAGGCCCCCAGGGGGCCTCTTTTCACCCCTCCACTTT.

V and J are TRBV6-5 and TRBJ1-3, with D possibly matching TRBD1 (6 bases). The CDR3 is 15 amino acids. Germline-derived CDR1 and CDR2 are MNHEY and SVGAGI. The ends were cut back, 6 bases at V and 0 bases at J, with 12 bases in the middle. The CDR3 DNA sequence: TGTGCCAGCAGACGGACAGACAACTCTGGAAACACCATATATTTT. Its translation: CASRRTDNSGNTIYF.

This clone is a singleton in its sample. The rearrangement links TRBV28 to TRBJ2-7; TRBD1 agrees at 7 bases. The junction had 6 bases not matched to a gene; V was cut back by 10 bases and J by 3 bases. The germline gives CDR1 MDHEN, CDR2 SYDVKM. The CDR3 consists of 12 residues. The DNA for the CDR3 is TGTGCCACACAGGGGTTGGGCTACGAGCAGTACTTC. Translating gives CATQGLGYEQYF. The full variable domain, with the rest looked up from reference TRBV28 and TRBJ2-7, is DVKVTQSSRYLVKRTGEKVFLECVQDMDHENMFWYRQDPGLGLRLIYFSYDVKMKEKGDIPEGYSVSREKKERFSLILESASTNQTSMYLCATQGLGYEQYFGPGTRLTVT.

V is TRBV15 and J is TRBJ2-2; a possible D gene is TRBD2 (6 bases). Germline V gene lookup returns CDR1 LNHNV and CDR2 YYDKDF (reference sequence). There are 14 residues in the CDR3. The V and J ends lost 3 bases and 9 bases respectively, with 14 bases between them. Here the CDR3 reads CATSRDYAGWELFF. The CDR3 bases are TGTGCCACCAGCAGGGACTACGCGGGGTGGGAGCTGTTTTTT.

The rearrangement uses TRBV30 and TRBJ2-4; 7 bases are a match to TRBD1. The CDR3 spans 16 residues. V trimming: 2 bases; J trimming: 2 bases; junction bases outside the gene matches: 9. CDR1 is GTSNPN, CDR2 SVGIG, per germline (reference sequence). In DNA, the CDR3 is TGTGCCTGGAGTAGGGGGACAGCACGCTCCAAAAACATTCAGTACTTC. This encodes CAWSRGTARSKNIQYF. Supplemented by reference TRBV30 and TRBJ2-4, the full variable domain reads SQTIHQWPATLVQPVGSPLSLECTVEGTSNPNLYWYRQAAGRGLQLLFYSVGIGQISSEVPQNLSASRPQDRQFILSSKKLLLSDSGFYLCAWSRGTARSKNIQYFGAGTRLSVL.

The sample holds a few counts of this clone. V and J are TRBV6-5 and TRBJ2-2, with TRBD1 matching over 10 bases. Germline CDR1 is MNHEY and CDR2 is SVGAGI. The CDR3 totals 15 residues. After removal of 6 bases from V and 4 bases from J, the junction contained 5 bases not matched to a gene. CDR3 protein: CASSAGQGFTGELFF. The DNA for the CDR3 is TGTGCCAGCAGCGCGGGACAGGGGTTCACCGGGGAGCTGTTTTTT.

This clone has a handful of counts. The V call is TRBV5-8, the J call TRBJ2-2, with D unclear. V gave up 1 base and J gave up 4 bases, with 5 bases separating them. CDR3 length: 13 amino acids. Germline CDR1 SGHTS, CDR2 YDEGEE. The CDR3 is CASSLSGTGELFF. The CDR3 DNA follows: TGTGCCAGCAGCTTGTCCGGCACCGGGGAGCTGTTTTTT.

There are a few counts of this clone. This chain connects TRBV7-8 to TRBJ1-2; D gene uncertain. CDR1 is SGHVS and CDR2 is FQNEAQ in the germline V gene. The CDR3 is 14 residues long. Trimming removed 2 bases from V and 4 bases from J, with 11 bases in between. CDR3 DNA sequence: TGTGCCAGCAGCTTAAAGCGGAACTCCTATGGCTACACCTTC. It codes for CASSLKRNSYGYTF.

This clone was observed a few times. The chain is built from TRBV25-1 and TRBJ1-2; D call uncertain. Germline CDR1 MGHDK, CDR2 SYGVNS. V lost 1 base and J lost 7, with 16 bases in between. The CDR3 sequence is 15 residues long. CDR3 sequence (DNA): TGTGCCAGCAGTGAATCGGGGAGGGAACTAGCTGGCTACACCTTC. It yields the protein CASSESGRELAGYTF.

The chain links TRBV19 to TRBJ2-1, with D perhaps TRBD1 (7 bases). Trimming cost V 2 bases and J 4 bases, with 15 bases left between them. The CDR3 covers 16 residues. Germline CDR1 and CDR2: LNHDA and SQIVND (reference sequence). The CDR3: CASSIFAGGLYNEQFF. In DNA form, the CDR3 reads TGTGCCAGTAGTATATTCGCAGGGGGACTGTACAATGAGCAGTTCTTC. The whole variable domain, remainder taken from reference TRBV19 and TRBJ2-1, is DGGITQSPKYLFRKEGQNVTLSCEQNLNHDAMYWYRQDPGQGLRLIYYSQIVNDFQKGDIAEGYSVSREKKESFPLTVTSAQKNPTAFYLCASSIFAGGLYNEQFFGPGTRLTVL.

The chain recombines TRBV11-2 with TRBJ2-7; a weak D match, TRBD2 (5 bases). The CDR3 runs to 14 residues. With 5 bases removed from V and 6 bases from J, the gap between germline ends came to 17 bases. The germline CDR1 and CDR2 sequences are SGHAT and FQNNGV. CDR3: CASSTLHVDSEQYF. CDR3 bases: TGTGCCAGCAGCACCCTTCACGTGGACTCCGAGCAGTACTTC. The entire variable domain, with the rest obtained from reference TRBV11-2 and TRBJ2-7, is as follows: EAGVAQSPRYKIIEKRQSVAFWCNPISGHATLYWYQQILGQGPKLLIQFQNNGVVDDSQLPKDRFSAERLKGVDSTLKIQPAKLEDSAVYLCASSTLHVDSEQYFGPGTRLTVT.

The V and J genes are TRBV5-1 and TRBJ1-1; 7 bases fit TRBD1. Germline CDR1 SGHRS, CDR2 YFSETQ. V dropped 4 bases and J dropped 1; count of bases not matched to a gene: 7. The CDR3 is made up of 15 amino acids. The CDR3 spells CASSLGTVENTEAFF. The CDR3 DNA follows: TGCGCCAGCAGCCTCGGGACAGTAGAGAACACTGAAGCTTTCTTT.

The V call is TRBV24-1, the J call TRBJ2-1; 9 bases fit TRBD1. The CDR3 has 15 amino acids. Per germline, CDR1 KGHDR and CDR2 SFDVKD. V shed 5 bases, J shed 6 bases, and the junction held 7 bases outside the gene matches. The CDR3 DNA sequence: TGTGCCACCAGTGTAACTGGGACAGGGAGCAATGAGCAGTTCTTC. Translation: CATSVTGTGSNEQFF.

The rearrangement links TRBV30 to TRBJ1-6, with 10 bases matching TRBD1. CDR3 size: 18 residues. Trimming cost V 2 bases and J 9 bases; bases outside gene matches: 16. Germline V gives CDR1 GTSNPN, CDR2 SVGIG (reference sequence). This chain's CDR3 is CAWSSNPPGTGVPSPLHF. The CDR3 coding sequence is TGTGCCTGGAGTTCAAACCCACCCGGGACAGGGGTTCCTTCACCCCTCCACTTT.

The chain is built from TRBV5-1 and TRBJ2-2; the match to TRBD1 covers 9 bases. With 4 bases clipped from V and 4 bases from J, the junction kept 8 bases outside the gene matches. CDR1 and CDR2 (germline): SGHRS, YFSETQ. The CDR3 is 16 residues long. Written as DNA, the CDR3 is TGCGCCAGCAGCACAACACAGGGGGCGAGCACCGGGGAGCTGTTTTTT. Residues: CASSTTQGASTGELFF.

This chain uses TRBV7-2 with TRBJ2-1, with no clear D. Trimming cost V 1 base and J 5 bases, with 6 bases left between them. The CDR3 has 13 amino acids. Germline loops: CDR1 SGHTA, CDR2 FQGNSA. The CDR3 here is CASSLVGDNEQFF. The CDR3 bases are TGTGCCAGCAGCTTAGTCGGTGACAATGAGCAGTTCTTC.

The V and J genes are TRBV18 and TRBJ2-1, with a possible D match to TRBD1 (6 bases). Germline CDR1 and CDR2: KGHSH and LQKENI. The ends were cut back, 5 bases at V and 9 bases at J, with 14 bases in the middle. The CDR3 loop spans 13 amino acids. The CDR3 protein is CASSYTQGIEQFF. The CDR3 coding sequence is TGTGCCAGCTCATACACACAGGGAATTGAGCAGTTCTTC. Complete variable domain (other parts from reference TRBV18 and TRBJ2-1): NAGVMQNPRHLVRRRGQEARLRCSPMKGHSHVYWYRQLPEEGLKFMVYLQKENIIDESGMPKERFSAEFPKEGPSILRIQQVVRGDSAAYFCASSYTQGIEQFFGPGTRLTVL.

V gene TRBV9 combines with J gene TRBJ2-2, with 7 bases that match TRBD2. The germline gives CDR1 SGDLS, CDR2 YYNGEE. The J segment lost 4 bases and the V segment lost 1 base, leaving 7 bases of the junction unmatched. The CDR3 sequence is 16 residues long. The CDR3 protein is CASSVSGLAATGELFF. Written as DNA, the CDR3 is TGTGCCAGCAGCGTAAGTGGGCTAGCGGCCACCGGGGAGCTGTTTTTT. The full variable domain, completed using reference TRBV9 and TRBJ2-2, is DSGVTQTPKHLITATGQRVTLRCSPRSGDLSVYWYQQSLDQGLQFLIQYYNGEERAKGNILERFSAQQFPDLHSELNLSSLELGDSALYFCASSVSGLAATGELFFGEGSRLTVL.

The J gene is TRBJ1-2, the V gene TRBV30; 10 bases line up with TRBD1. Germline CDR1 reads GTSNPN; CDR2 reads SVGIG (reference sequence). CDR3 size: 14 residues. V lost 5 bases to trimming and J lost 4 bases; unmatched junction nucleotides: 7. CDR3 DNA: TGTGCCTGGGGGGTGGACAGGGGGTTCTATGGCTACACCTTC. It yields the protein CAWGVDRGFYGYTF.

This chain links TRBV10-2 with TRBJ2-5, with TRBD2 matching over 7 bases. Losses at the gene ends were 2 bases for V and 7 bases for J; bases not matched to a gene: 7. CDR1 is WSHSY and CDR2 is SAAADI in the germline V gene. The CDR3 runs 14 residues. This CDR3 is CASSEPGGMGTQYF. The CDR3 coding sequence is TGCGCCAGCAGTGAGCCCGGGGGGATGGGGACCCAGTACTTC.